These T cell receptor beta chains were read from a single sample in a study of T cells in Graves' hyperthyroidism and ophthalmopathy. One entry per CDR3 protein, called by TCRdb with MiXCR from the multiplex PCR reads. This sample has 300,000 to 350,000 distinct CDR3 sequences; approximately 15% occur once, and the top ten carry 33%. The source material was blood. These receptors originate from a man aged 25 to 40 with Graves' hyperthyroidism. Both conserved end residues are part of each CDR3. A D gene is named only where the DNA matches it firmly. Clone size is shown for a subset of rows, as once, few, many or a class of expanded clone.

v_call: TRBV15
j_call: TRBJ1-2
d_call: TRBD1
clone_size: few
cdr3_nt: TGTGCCACCAGCAGAGATCCGGGCAGGGGGCTGTATGGCTACACCTTC
cdr3_aa: CATSRDPGRGLYGYTF

v_call: TRBV3-1
j_call: TRBJ2-1
d_call: -
clone_size: many
cdr3_nt: TGTGCCAGCAGCCAAGAGACAGCCTACAATGAGCAGTTCTTC
cdr3_aa: CASSQETAYNEQFF

v_call: TRBV29-1
j_call: TRBJ2-3
d_call: TRBD1
clone_size: many
cdr3_nt: TGCAGCGTTGAAAAGACAGGGGGCGCGTCAGATACGCAGTATTTT
cdr3_aa: CSVEKTGGASDTQYF

v_call: TRBV29-1
j_call: TRBJ2-3
d_call: TRBD1
clone_size: many
cdr3_nt: TGCAGCGTTCTCCGGGACAGGGGCACAGATACGCAGTATTTT
cdr3_aa: CSVLRDRGTDTQYF

v_call: TRBV24-1
j_call: TRBJ2-1
d_call: -
clone_size: -
cdr3_nt: TGTGCCACCAGCGTGAGTAGCGGCGAGCAGTTCTTC
cdr3_aa: CATSVSSGEQFF

v_call: TRBV20-1
j_call: TRBJ1-5
d_call: -
clone_size: many
cdr3_nt: TGCAGTGCTAGAGATTCTGGCCTCGCAAGCAATCAGCCCCAGCATTTT
cdr3_aa: CSARDSGLASNQPQHF

v_call: TRBV5-6
j_call: TRBJ1-6
d_call: -
clone_size: -
cdr3_nt: TGTGCCAGCAGCCTAGGGAGGGCTAATTCACCCCTCCACTTT
cdr3_aa: CASSLGRANSPLHF

v_call: TRBV3-1
j_call: TRBJ2-5
d_call: -
clone_size: -
cdr3_nt: TGTGCCAGCAGCCAAGAGTGGTCCCCAAGATCTAAGCAAGAGACCCAGTACTTC
cdr3_aa: CASSQEWSPRSKQETQYF

v_call: TRBV6-5
j_call: TRBJ2-1
d_call: TRBD2
clone_size: -
cdr3_nt: TGTGCCAGCAGTTACGTAGGCGTCGGAGCGGGAGGGAGAAGATATGAGCAGTTCTTC
cdr3_aa: CASSYVGVGAGGRRYEQFF

v_call: TRBV20-1
j_call: TRBJ1-1
d_call: -
clone_size: few
cdr3_nt: TGCAGTGCCCCAGAACGGGGCCGCGGGAACACTGAAGCTTTCTTT
cdr3_aa: CSAPERGRGNTEAFF

v_call: TRBV20-1
j_call: TRBJ2-3
d_call: TRBD2
clone_size: -
cdr3_nt: TGCAGTGCTAGACGGACTAGCGGGAGGAGGACAGATACGCAGTATTTT
cdr3_aa: CSARRTSGRRTDTQYF

v_call: TRBV7-8
j_call: TRBJ2-1
d_call: -
clone_size: -
cdr3_nt: TGTGCCAGCAGCACCCGGACAGAAGGGAATGAGCAGTTCTTC
cdr3_aa: CASSTRTEGNEQFF

v_call: TRBV20-1
j_call: TRBJ2-7
d_call: -
clone_size: many
cdr3_nt: TGCAGTGCTAGTGGCGGAGAGGGCTACGAGCAGTACTTC
cdr3_aa: CSASGGEGYEQYF

v_call: TRBV3-1
j_call: TRBJ1-1
d_call: -
clone_size: many
cdr3_nt: TGTGCCAGCAGCCAAGGGCTTCGAGGCGCTGAAGCTTTCTTT
cdr3_aa: CASSQGLRGAEAFF

v_call: TRBV3-1
j_call: TRBJ2-7
d_call: -
clone_size: many
cdr3_nt: TGTGCCAGCAGCCGACAGGGCAGGGAGGGCGAGCAGTACTTC
cdr3_aa: CASSRQGREGEQYF

v_call: TRBV3-1
j_call: TRBJ2-1
d_call: -
clone_size: -
cdr3_nt: TGTGCCAGCAGCCCGACTACCTACAATGAGCAGTTCTTC
cdr3_aa: CASSPTTYNEQFF